Listed below are T cell receptor beta chains from one sample, sequenced in a study of OX40 agonist ivuxolimab in advanced cancers. Using immunoSEQ multiplex PCR, the repertoire was profiled, and TCRdb retains in-frame clones only, with some absent. Among around 80,000 clones listed, about 81% were seen once. Specimen: CD4+ or CD8+ T cells sorted from blood, collected in a trial of the OX40 agonist ivuxolimab. These receptors all come from an adult with an advanced solid tumor such as melanoma, head and neck, liver or kidney cancer. The CDR3 runs from the conserved cysteine through the conserved F or W.

v_call | cdr3_aa
TRBV4-2 | CASSQGQGAGYEQYF
TRBV19 | CASSIWNRPGLAGSTDTQYF
TRBV5-1 | CASSLAGGVTGNTIYF
TRBV19 | CASSPQDRDEQYF
TRBV7-9 | CASSSSKGGGHNEQFF
TRBV27 | CASMPTAGYQPQHF
TRBV19 | CASSNPGLNPNEQFF
TRBV11-2 | CASSLEGGRASEQFF
TRBV13 | CASSPERLSYNEQFF
TRBV10-2 | CASSETRWTDTQYF
TRBV11-2 | CASSSGQGQGARTGELFF
TRBV7-9 | CASRLEGGRRKAFF
TRBV2 | CASSPLGLTSGRAGNTGELFF
TRBV6-6 | CASSALGGEQYF
TRBV7-2 | CASSLEGLIKDDAEAFF
TRBV7-9 | CASSFSGVGGKTDTQYF
TRBV28 | CASSFPFILRRGPGTDTQYF
TRBV11-2 | CASSLRLAGSREQYF
TRBV7-8 | CASSLSGRGYGYTF
TRBV28 | CASSETMGGNGYTF
TRBV11-2 | CASSTRTKAGVAKNIQYF
TRBV25-1 | CASRESRSTGRNSPLHF
TRBV28 | CASSSYGGLAGVNYEQFF